A selection of T cell receptor beta chains follows, all from one sample in a study of T-cell reconstitution after alpha-beta-depleted transplantation in children. TCRdb re-called the PCR reads with MiXCR, one entry per CDR3 protein. The sample yields hundreds of thousands of distinct CDR3 sequences, around 13% seen once. The material was PBMCs, mostly from graft donor cells, obtained 360 days after TCRalphabeta/CD19-depleted stem cell transplant. Receptors were obtained from a male patient aged 5 to 17 who had a stem cell transplant for acute myeloid leukemia, so the T cells may come from the graft donor. CDR3s leave out the opening cysteine and the closing phenylalanine or tryptophan.

j_call v_call cdr3_aa
TRBJ2-1 TRBV5-1 ASSLVLAGGDNEQF
TRBJ2-2 TRBV3-1 ASSQQEGGELF
TRBJ2-2 TRBV29-1 SVKNPGTGNTGELF
TRBJ2-7 TRBV27 ASSFSTGSLH
TRBJ1-3 TRBV7-2 ASSLAMGSSGNTIY
TRBJ2-2 TRBV12-3/TRBV12-4 ASQPTPGLLANTGELF
TRBJ2-1 TRBV10-3 AIRASGIYNEQF
TRBJ2-7 TRBV20-1 SKGEFSFSSYEQY
TRBJ2-1 TRBV29-1 SVDWTGGSYNEQF
TRBJ1-1 TRBV19 ASSVHREDTEAF
TRBJ2-7 TRBV3-1 ASDAGGLPYEQY
TRBJ2-1 TRBV2 ASRSRGEGFYNEQF
TRBJ1-2 TRBV29-1 SAKRAYGYT
TRBJ1-3 TRBV10-3 AISDLLLGSGNTIY
TRBJ2-1 TRBV6-2/TRBV6-3 ASSYRTSGNNEQF
TRBJ2-1 TRBV20-1 SAQRESSYNEQF
TRBJ2-1 TRBV15 ATSSDSGSEQF
TRBJ2-3 TRBV5-1 ASSLDGTRMVNTQY
TRBJ2-7 TRBV20-1 SASLGRFYEQY
TRBJ2-1 TRBV5-1 ASSLDRGHYNEQF
TRBJ2-2 TRBV24-1 ATNRGGTGELF
TRBJ2-5 TRBV10-3 AISQLAGRETQY
TRBJ2-1 TRBV7-6 ASSPTGASNEQF
TRBJ2-7 TRBV7-3 ASSPGTTPYEQY
TRBJ2-5 TRBV11-2 ASRSILGKTQY
TRBJ2-7 TRBV20-1 SAQDRLPYEQY
TRBJ2-7 TRBV20-1 SARDGRTYEQY
TRBJ1-1 TRBV6-5 ASSYSRTGSNTEAF
TRBJ2-1 TRBV4-2 ASSQRDTSNEQF
TRBJ2-7 TRBV30 AWSALQVRGEQY
TRBJ2-1 TRBV20-1 SARRGLAGRNEQF
TRBJ2-4 TRBV29-1 SAQTGLLAKNIQY
TRBJ2-3 TRBV20-1 SASLAGSTDTQY
TRBJ2-7 TRBV20-1 SAGIGSGVFYEQY
TRBJ1-1 TRBV12-3/TRBV12-4 ASSLRGRAF
TRBJ2-1 TRBV29-1 SVEGWDRVVEEQF
TRBJ2-5 TRBV29-1 SVLTGPPGAQY
TRBJ2-3 TRBV10-3 AILAGGTDTQY
TRBJ2-5 TRBV12-3/TRBV12-4 ASSPLGVGQETQY
TRBJ2-1 TRBV9 ASSVVPAGGAYNEQF
TRBJ2-7 TRBV29-1 SPRARAKPYEQY
TRBJ2-1 TRBV28 ASNTGISVSDEQF
TRBJ2-2 TRBV9 ASSVPGGGNTGELF
TRBJ2-3 TRBV7-6 ASSPGLGVGIGTQY
TRBJ2-1 TRBV6-5 ASRGLAGGRSYNEQF
TRBJ1-5 TRBV24-1 ATSRATNQPQH
TRBJ2-1 TRBV6-2/TRBV6-3 ASSYSLVTNEQF
TRBJ2-7 TRBV12-3/TRBV12-4 ASSREVAEVEQY
TRBJ1-1 TRBV5-1 ASSFAGMNTEAF
TRBJ2-7 TRBV20-1 SAPPTGVSEQY
TRBJ2-7 TRBV4-3 ASSPQGREDPYEQY
TRBJ1-3 TRBV12-3/TRBV12-4 ASIPGGNTIY
TRBJ2-3 TRBV10-3 AISVLAGGPQPDTQY
TRBJ1-1 TRBV18 ASSPLGPGNTEAF
TRBJ1-1 TRBV19 ASRHGAASGTEAF
TRBJ2-3 TRBV20-1 SARDIPISVGLVQY
TRBJ2-3 TRBV6-2/TRBV6-3 ASSYPSRSQVTDTQY
TRBJ2-7 TRBV20-1 SASMGLAENLYEQY
TRBJ2-7 TRBV9 ASSPRPHHYEQY
TRBJ2-5 TRBV12-3/TRBV12-4 ASSLGDSQPRQTQY